The 21 T cell receptor beta chains listed next were all sequenced from one sample in a study of blood T cell repertoires in COVID-19. Data came from immunoSEQ multiplex PCR; TCRdb stores just in-frame clones and leaves some out. The sample lists 69,000 or so clones, around 80% occurring once. The sequencing input was peripheral blood. The receptor source for this set is a man in his fifties with COVID-19, enrolled during active disease.

The V gene is TRBV3-1 (or the pseudogene TRBV3-2), the J gene TRBJ2-5, with a tentative D call TRBD2 (5 bases). Trimming left V 3 bases short and J 0 bases short, with 11 bases between. CDR1 and CDR2 (germline): LGHDT, YNNKEL (reference sequence). This CDR3 region has 15 residues. CDR3 nucleotides: TGTGCCAGCAGCCAGGAGGTACACCACCAAGAGACCCAGTACTTC. This translates into CASSQEVHHQETQYF.

The V call is TRBV11-2, the J call TRBJ2-3; weak D call: TRBD2 (6 bases). V shed 3 bases and J shed 4 bases, with 11 bases lying between them. Germline values: CDR1 SGHAT, CDR2 FQNNGV. This CDR3 is built from 14 residues. The DNA of the CDR3 is TGTGCCAGCAGCTTTGTTCGGAGGGCAGATACGCAGTATTTT. It is translated as CASSFVRRADTQYF.

The chain is built from TRBV2 and TRBJ2-1, with a possible D match to TRBD2 (6 bases). Germline V gene sequence: CDR1 SNHLY, CDR2 FYNNEI. The length of the CDR3 is 15 residues. V was shortened by 5 bases and J by 2 bases, with 13 bases between the two germline ends. The CDR3 nucleotides read TGTGCCAGCAGTCTCGACCGGGAGCCCTACAATGAGCAGTTCTTC. This translates into CASSLDREPYNEQFF. Full variable domain (rest looked up from reference TRBV2 and TRBJ2-1): EPEVTQTPSHQVTQMGQEVILRCVPISNHLYFYWYRQILGQKVEFLVSFYNNEISEKSEIFDDQFSVERPDGSNFTLKIRSTKLEDSAMYFCASSLDREPYNEQFFGPGTRLTVL.

The chain joins TRBV9 to TRBJ2-5; 10 nucleotides line up with TRBD2. The CDR3 is made up of 14 amino acids. V shed 4 bases, J shed 5 bases, and the junction held 5 bases outside the gene matches. Germline lookup yields CDR1 SGDLS and CDR2 YYNGEE. The DNA for the CDR3 is TGTGCCAGCAGCCCCGGGACTAGCGCTGAGACCCAGTACTTC. It translates to CASSPGTSAETQYF.

This chain uses TRBV18 with TRBJ1-1; 8 nucleotides align to TRBD1. The CDR3 loop spans 13 amino acids. CDR1 and CDR2 (germline): KGHSH, LQKENI. V trimming: 3 bases; J trimming: 11 bases; junction bases outside the gene matches: 8. CDR3 loop: CASSPEDRVTAFF. CDR3 nucleotides: TGTGCCAGCTCACCCGAGGACAGGGTGACGGCTTTCTTT.

The rearrangement joins TRBV7-9 to TRBJ1-2; D is unclear. The CDR3 extends over 16 amino acids. Trimming cost V 8 bases and J 8 bases, with 27 bases left between them. CDR1 is SEHNR and CDR2 is FQNEAQ in the germline V gene (reference sequence). In DNA form, the CDR3 reads TGTGCCAGCGCTACCGTCATAGCCTCCGAGTCGAGCGGCTACACCTTC. Residues: CASATVIASESSGYTF.

The genes are TRBV14 and TRBJ1-1; 8 nucleotides match TRBD1. The CDR3 loop spans 17 amino acids. Losses at the gene ends were 5 bases for V and 0 bases for J; bases not matched to a gene: 11. Germline V gives CDR1 SGHDN, CDR2 FVKESK. CDR3 sequence reads: CASSKVAGGPLNTEAFF. The CDR3 nucleotides are TGTGCCAGCAGCAAAGTGGCAGGGGGCCCGTTGAACACTGAAGCTTTCTTT. Variable domain in full (rest from reference TRBV14 and TRBJ1-1): EAGVTQFPSHSVIEKGQTVTLRCDPISGHDNLYWYRRVMGKEIKFLLHFVKESKQDESGMPNNRFLAERTGGTYSTLKVQPAELEDSGVYFCASSKVAGGPLNTEAFFGQGTRLTVV.

This chain uses TRBV4-2 with TRBJ1-2; D uncertain. The CDR3 length is 16 residues. The ends were cut back, 1 base at V and 9 bases at J, with 21 bases in the middle. The germline CDR1 and CDR2 sequences are LGHNA and YNFKEQ. CDR3 bases: TGTGCCAGCAGCCAAGGCTTAAATGGCATTACTATGCGCTACACCTTC. Translating it yields CASSQGLNGITMRYTF.

This chain connects TRBV5-1 to TRBJ2-3; 10 bases fit TRBD2. This CDR3 is built from 16 residues. CDR1 and CDR2 (germline): SGHRS, YFSETQ. J gave up 5 bases and V 1 base, and 7 bases lay outside the gene matches. CDR3 sequence (DNA): TGCGCCAGCAGCTTGAGGGCTAGCGGGGGTGGAGATACGCAGTATTTT. Residues: CASSLRASGGGDTQYF.

This chain connects TRBV29-1 to TRBJ2-7; possible D gene TRBD2, 7 bases. The germline V and J ends were trimmed by 6 bases and 2 bases, with 17 bases remaining between them. The CDR3 contains 14 residues. CDR1 is SQVTM, CDR2 ANQGSEA, per germline. The CDR3 protein is CSVMRGGNTYEQYF. The CDR3 nucleotides read TGCAGCGTGATGAGGGGGGGAAACACCTACGAGCAGTACTTC.

This chain joins TRBV10-1 and TRBJ2-7, with 9 bases that match TRBD1. After removal of 3 bases from V and 3 bases from J, the junction contained 3 bases not matched to a gene. There are 14 residues in the CDR3. The V gene's germline CDR1 is WNHNN and CDR2 SYGVQD (reference sequence). The CDR3 DNA sequence: TGCGCCAGCAGTGACGACAGGGGGGGCTACGAGCAGTACTTC. This encodes CASSDDRGGYEQYF.

This sequence joins TRBV6-2 or TRBV6-3 and TRBJ1-5, with a possible D match to TRBD1 (5 bases). V lost 2 bases and J lost 5, with 22 bases in between. The length of the CDR3 is 18 residues. Germline V gene lookup returns CDR1 MNHEY and CDR2 SVGEGT. CDR3 in amino acids: CASSYLEGVSGVDQPQHF. The CDR3 bases are TGTGCCAGCAGTTACCTCGAAGGAGTTTCGGGGGTGGATCAGCCCCAGCATTTT.

The chain recombines TRBV5-1 with TRBJ2-2, with 7 bases fitting TRBD2. V was clipped by 2 bases and J by 4 bases; unmatched bases: 8. Germline V gene data show CDR1 as SGHRS and CDR2 as YFSETQ. There are 16 residues in the CDR3. The CDR3 region is CASSFAGVPGTGELFF. For the CDR3, the DNA is TGCGCCAGCAGCTTCGCGGGGGTGCCAGGCACCGGGGAGCTGTTTTTT.

The chain carries TRBV30 and TRBJ2-3; TRBD1 might be the D (5 bases). The CDR3 extends over 14 amino acids. Germline assignment: CDR1 GTSNPN and CDR2 SVGIG (reference sequence). The V gene lost 2 bases and the J gene lost 0 bases, with 9 bases spanning the gap. The CDR3 loop is CAWSRQTSTDTQYF. The CDR3, as DNA: TGTGCCTGGAGTAGACAGACTAGCACAGATACGCAGTATTTT.

The chain employs TRBV12-3 or TRBV12-4 and TRBJ2-2, with TRBD2 matching 8 bases. The length of the CDR3 is 13 residues. V gave up 6 bases and J gave up 7 bases; unmatched junction bases: 4. In DNA, the CDR3 is TGTGCCAGCAGCCGGGGGGGCCACGGGGAGCTGTTTTTT. Its translation: CASSRGGHGELFF.

The V and J genes are TRBV5-1 and TRBJ2-3, with D unresolved. Trimming left V 1 base short and J 3 bases short, with 12 bases between. This CDR3 contains 15 residues. CDR1 and CDR2 from the germline V gene are SGHRS and YFSETQ. The CDR3 here is CASSLPSPTTDTQYF. The CDR3 bases are TGCGCCAGCAGCTTGCCTTCCCCAACAACAGATACGCAGTATTTT. Filled out from reference TRBV5-1 and TRBJ2-3, the complete variable domain reads KAGVTQTPRYLIKTRGQQVTLSCSPISGHRSVSWYQQTPGQGLQFLFEYFSETQRNKGNFPGRFSGRQFSNSRSEMNVSTLELGDSALYLCASSLPSPTTDTQYFGPGTRLTVL.

This chain uses TRBV2 with TRBJ2-5; 12 bases align to TRBD2. Germline CDR1 and CDR2: SNHLY and FYNNEI. The CDR3 contains 16 residues. V dropped 6 bases and J dropped 6; count of bases not matched to a gene: 11. The CDR3 loop is CASSATPSGGAQTQYF. The DNA of the CDR3 is TGTGCCAGCAGCGCGACGCCTAGCGGGGGGGCCCAGACCCAGTACTTC.

The J gene is TRBJ1-5, the V gene TRBV6-5; D is unresolved. Trimming took off 2 bases at V and 0 bases at J, with 8 bases between the two ends. The germline CDR1 and CDR2 sequences are MNHEY and SVGAGI. The CDR3 is 15 amino acids. The CDR3 sequence is CASSYGPSSNQPQHF. Written as DNA, the CDR3 is TGTGCCAGCAGTTACGGGCCATCTAGCAATCAGCCCCAGCATTTT.

V usage is TRBV10-3 and J usage is TRBJ1-6; TRBD1 matches at 8 bases. Germline V CDR1 and CDR2: ENHRY, SYGVKD. This CDR3 is built from 16 residues. V dropped 4 bases and J dropped 7; count of bases not matched to a gene: 9. The CDR3 spells CAISGQGALTNSPLHF. CDR3 in DNA: TGTGCCATCAGTGGGCAGGGGGCTTTAACGAATTCACCCCTCCACTTT.

The J gene is TRBJ2-5, the V gene TRBV24-1; 12 nucleotides match TRBD2. The CDR3 is 15 residues long. Germline V CDR1 and CDR2: KGHDR, SFDVKD. V was clipped by 4 bases and J by 5 bases; unmatched bases: 4. CDR3 nucleotides: TGTGCCACCAGTGACCCCGGGACTAGCGGGGAGACCCAGTACTTC. This sequence encodes CATSDPGTSGETQYF.

The V and J genes are TRBV20-1 and TRBJ1-5, with a tentative D call TRBD1 (6 bases). CDR1 and CDR2 from the germline V gene are DFQATT and SNEGSKA (reference sequence). Trimming left V 3 bases short and J 7 bases short, with 13 bases between. The length of the CDR3 is 13 residues. CDR3: CSASIGGNQPQHF. CDR3 DNA sequence: TGCAGTGCTAGTATAGGGGGAAACCAGCCCCAGCATTTT.